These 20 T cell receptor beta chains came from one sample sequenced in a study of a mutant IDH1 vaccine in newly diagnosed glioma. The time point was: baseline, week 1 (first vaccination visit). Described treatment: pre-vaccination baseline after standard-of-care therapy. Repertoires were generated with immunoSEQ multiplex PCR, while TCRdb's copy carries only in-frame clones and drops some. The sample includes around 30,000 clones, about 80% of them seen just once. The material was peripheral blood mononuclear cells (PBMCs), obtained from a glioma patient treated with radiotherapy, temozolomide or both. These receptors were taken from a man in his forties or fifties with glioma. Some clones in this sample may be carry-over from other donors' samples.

CDR3 coding DNA: TGCGCCAGCAGCCTGACTTCACGGGGCACCGGGGAGCTGTTTTTT. Its protein product is CASSLTSRGTGELFF. The chain couples TRBV5-1 to TRBJ2-2; possibly TRBD2 for D (5 bases). Germline loops: CDR1 SGHRS, CDR2 YFSETQ. V shed 4 bases and J shed 4 bases, with 14 bases lying between them. The CDR3 has 15 residues. Filled out from reference TRBV5-1 and TRBJ2-2, the complete variable domain reads KAGVTQTPRYLIKTRGQQVTLSCSPISGHRSVSWYQQTPGQGLQFLFEYFSETQRNKGNFPGRFSGRQFSNSRSEMNVSTLELGDSALYLCASSLTSRGTGELFFGEGSRLTVL.

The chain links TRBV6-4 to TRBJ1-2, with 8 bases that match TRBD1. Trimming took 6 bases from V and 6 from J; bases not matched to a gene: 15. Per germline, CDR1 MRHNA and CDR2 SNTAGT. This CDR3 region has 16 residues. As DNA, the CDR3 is TGTGCCAGCAGAGAGTCCGATGCAGGGGGCCCCAATGGCTACACCTTC. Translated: CASRESDAGGPNGYTF.

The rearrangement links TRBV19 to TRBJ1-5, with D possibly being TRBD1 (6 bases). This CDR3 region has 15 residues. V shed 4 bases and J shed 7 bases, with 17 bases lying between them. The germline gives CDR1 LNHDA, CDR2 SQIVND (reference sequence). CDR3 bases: TGTGCCAGTAGTAGCCAACAAGGGGGAGGCCAGCCCCAGCATTTT. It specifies CASSSQQGGGQPQHF.

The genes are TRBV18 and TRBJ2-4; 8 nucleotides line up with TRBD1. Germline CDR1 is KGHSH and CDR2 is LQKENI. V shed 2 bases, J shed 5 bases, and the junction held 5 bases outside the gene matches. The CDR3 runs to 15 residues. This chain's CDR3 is CASSPFVGQENIQYF. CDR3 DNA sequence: TGTGCCAGCTCACCATTTGTGGGACAGGAAAACATTCAGTACTTC.

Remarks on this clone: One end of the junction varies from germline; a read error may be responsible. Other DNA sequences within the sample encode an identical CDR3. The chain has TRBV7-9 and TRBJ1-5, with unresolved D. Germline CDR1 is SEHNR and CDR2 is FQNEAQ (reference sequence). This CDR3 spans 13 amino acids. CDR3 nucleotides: TGCGCCAGCAGCTTCGGGGGCAATCAGCCCCAGCATTTT. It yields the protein CASSFGGNQPQHF.

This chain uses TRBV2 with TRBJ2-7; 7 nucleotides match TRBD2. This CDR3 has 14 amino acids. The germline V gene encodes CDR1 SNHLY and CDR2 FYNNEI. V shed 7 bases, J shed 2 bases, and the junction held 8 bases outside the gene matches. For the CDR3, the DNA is TGTGCCAGCACGGTAGCTAGCGGCACCTACGAGCAGTACTTC. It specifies CASTVASGTYEQYF.

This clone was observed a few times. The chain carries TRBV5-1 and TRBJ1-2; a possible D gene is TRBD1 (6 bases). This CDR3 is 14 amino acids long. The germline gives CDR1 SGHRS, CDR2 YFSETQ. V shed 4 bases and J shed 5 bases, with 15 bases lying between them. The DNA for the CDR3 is TGCGCCAGCAGCCCCCGACAGGAGTCTTATGGCTACACCTTC. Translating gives CASSPRQESYGYTF. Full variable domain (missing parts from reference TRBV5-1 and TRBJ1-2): KAGVTQTPRYLIKTRGQQVTLSCSPISGHRSVSWYQQTPGQGLQFLFEYFSETQRNKGNFPGRFSGRQFSNSRSEMNVSTLELGDSALYLCASSPRQESYGYTFGSGTRLTVV.

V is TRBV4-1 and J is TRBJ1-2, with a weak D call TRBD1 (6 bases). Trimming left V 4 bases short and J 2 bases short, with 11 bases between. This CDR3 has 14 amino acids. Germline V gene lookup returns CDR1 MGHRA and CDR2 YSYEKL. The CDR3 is CASSRDRQNYGYTF. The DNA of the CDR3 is TGCGCCAGCAGCCGTGACAGGCAGAACTATGGCTACACCTTC.

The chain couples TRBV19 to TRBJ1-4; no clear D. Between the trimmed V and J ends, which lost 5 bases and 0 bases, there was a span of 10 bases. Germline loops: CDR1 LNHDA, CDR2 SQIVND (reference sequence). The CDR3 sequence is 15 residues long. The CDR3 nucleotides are TGTGCCAGTAGTCTTACAGTTGCAACTAATGAAAAACTGTTTTTT. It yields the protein CASSLTVATNEKLFF.

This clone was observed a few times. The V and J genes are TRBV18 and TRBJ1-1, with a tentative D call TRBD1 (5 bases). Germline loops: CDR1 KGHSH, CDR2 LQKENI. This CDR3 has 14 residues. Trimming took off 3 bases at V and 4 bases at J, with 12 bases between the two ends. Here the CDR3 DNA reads TGTGCCAGCTCACCTAAGGAGGGGAGCACTGAAGCTTTCTTT. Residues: CASSPKEGSTEAFF.

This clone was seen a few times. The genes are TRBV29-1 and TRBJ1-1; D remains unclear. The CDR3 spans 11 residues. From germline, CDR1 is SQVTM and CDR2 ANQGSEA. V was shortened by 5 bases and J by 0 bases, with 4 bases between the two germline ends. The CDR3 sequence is CSVILNTEAFF. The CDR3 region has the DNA TGCAGCGTTATCCTGAACACTGAAGCTTTCTTT.

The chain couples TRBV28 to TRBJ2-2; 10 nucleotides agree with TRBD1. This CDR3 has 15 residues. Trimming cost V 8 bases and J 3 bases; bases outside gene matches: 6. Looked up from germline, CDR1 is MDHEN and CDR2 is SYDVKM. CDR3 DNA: TGTGCCAGCGAGACAGGGGGCGCGGACACCGGGGAGCTGTTTTTT. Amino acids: CASETGGADTGELFF.

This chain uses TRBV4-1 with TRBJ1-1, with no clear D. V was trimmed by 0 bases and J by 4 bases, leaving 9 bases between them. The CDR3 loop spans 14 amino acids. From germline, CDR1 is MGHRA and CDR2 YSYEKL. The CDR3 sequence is CASSQERVATEAFF. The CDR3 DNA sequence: TGCGCCAGCAGCCAAGAAAGGGTCGCCACTGAAGCTTTCTTT.

CDR3 loop: CASSYYQGGAEAFF. The CDR3 nucleotides are TGTGCCAGCAGTTACTACCAGGGGGGAGCTGAAGCTTTCTTT. This chain joins TRBV6-5 and TRBJ1-1; 7 bases fit TRBD1. Germline V lookup: CDR1 MNHEY, CDR2 SVGAGI. The CDR3 contains 14 residues. With V trimmed by 1 base and J by 6 bases, 5 bases remained unmatched.

The CDR3 sequence: CASSRQGGISEQYF. The CDR3 nucleotides are TGTGCCAGCAGTAGACAGGGCGGTATTAGCGAGCAGTACTTC. The chain uses TRBV2 and TRBJ2-7, with TRBD1 matching over 7 bases. J was trimmed by 6 bases and V by 5 bases; bases with no gene match: 10. CDR1 is SNHLY and CDR2 is FYNNEI in the germline V gene. This CDR3 has 14 residues.

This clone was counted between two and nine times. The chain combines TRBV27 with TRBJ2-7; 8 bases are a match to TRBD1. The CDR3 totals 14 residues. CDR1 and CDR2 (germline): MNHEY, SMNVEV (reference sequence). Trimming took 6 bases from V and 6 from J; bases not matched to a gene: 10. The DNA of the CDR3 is TGTGCCAGCAGCCAACAGGGGGTAGGTGTCGAGCAGTACTTC. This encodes CASSQQGVGVEQYF.

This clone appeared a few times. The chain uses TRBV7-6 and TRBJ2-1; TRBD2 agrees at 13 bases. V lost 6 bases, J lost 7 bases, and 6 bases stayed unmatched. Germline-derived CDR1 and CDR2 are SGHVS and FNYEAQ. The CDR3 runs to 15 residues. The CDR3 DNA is TGTGCCAGCAGTCCCGGGACTAGCGGGACGAATGAGCAGTTCTTC. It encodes CASSPGTSGTNEQFF. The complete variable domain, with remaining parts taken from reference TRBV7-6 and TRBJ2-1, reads GAGVSQSPRYKVTKRGQDVALRCDPISGHVSLYWYRQALGQGPEFLTYFNYEAQQDKSGLPNDRFSAERPEGSISTLTIQRTEQRDSAMYRCASSPGTSGTNEQFFGPGTRLTVL.

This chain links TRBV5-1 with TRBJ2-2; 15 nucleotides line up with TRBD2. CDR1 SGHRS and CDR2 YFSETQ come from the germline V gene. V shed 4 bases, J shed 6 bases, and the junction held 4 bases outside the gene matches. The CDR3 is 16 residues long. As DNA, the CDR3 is TGCGCCAGCAGCACAGGACTAGCGGGGGGGTCCGGGGAGCTGTTTTTT. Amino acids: CASSTGLAGGSGELFF.

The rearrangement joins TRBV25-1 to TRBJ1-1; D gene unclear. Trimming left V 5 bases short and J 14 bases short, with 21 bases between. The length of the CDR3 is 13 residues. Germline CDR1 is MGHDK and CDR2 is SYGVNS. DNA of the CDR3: TGTGCCAGCAGTCCCTCCCCCTGGGCAAGGGTCTTCTTT. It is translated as CASSPSPWARVFF.

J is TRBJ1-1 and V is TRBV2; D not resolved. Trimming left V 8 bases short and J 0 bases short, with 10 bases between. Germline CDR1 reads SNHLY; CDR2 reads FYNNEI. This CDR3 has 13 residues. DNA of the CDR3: TGTGCCAGCCTCGTAGAGTTGAACACTGAAGCTTTCTTT. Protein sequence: CASLVELNTEAFF.